This TCR beta chain comes out of a study of T cells in Graves' hyperthyroidism and ophthalmopathy. V was shortened by 6 bases and J by 1 base, with 12 bases between the two germline ends. The CDR3 loop spans 14 amino acids. CDR1 MNHEY and CDR2 SMNVEV come from the germline V gene (reference sequence). RNA transcripts served as the template for amplifying TCR beta CDR3 regions. Using the HTBI primer set, a first-round RT-PCR was run on the TCR CDR3. From the multiplex PCR reads, TCRdb called clonotypes with MiXCR, one entry per CDR3 protein. The data show fewer than 600,000 distinct CDR3 sequences, 13% to 15% seen once.

This TCR came from a woman in her thirties or forties with Graves' hyperthyroidism. V and J are TRBV27 and TRBJ1-1; TRBD1 might be the D (6 bases). Sequenced input: blood. In DNA form, the CDR3 reads TGTGCCAGCAGATTAGACAGGCCGAACACTGAAGCTTTCTTT. Its translation: CASRLDRPNTEAFF.